These 27 T cell receptor beta chains originate from one sample sequenced in a study of blood T cell repertoires in COVID-19. Repertoires were generated with immunoSEQ multiplex PCR, while TCRdb's copy carries only in-frame clones and drops some. The sample includes tens of thousands of clones, around 79% of them seen just once. The sample taken for sequencing was peripheral blood. These receptor sequences come from a human donor in a cohort sampled during active COVID-19.

A few counts support this clone. In DNA, the CDR3 is TGTGCCAGCAGCCAAGTCTCCCCCAGACAGGGAAGAGGATTAAATCAGCCCCAGCATTTT. Translated, it gives CASSQVSPRQGRGLNQPQHF. V gene TRBV3-1 (or the pseudogene TRBV3-2) combines with J gene TRBJ1-5; 7 positions match TRBD1. From germline, CDR1 is LGHDT and CDR2 YNNKEL (reference sequence). Trimming took 1 base from V and 4 from J; bases not matched to a gene: 19. This CDR3 region has 20 residues.

In regard to this clone: The same CDR3 also results from other DNA sequences found in this sample. The chain recombines TRBV9 with TRBJ1-1, with a weak D call TRBD1 (5 bases). The length of the CDR3 is 14 residues. The germline V gene has CDR1 SGDLS and CDR2 YYNGEE. V shed 0 bases and J shed 1 base, with 7 bases lying between them. CDR3 loop: CASSVVGGNTEAFF. CDR3 in DNA: TGTGCCAGCAGCGTAGTGGGGGGGAACACTGAAGCTTTCTTT.

This clone occurred once. The chain combines TRBV5-4 with TRBJ2-2; D is possibly TRBD2 (7 bases). Germline CDR1 and CDR2: SGHNT and YYREEE (reference sequence). The CDR3 runs to 16 residues. V shed 5 bases and J shed 0 bases, with 14 bases lying between them. CDR3 residues: CASSPGGGANTGELFF. CDR3 in DNA: TGTGCCAGCAGTCCGGGGGGCGGGGCGAACACCGGGGAGCTGTTTTTT.

This sequence joins TRBV5-6 and TRBJ1-1, with D tentatively TRBD1 (6 bases). Germline V CDR1 and CDR2: SGHDT, YYEEEE. The CDR3 loop spans 14 amino acids. The V end was cut by 3 bases, the J end by 6 bases, with 15 bases between. CDR3 sequence reads: CASSSMDSRAEAFF. CDR3 bases: TGTGCCAGCAGCTCGATGGACAGTCGCGCTGAAGCTTTCTTT.

In nucleotides, the CDR3 is TGTGCCAGCAGTCCCGGGACAGGTAAATACAATGAGCAGTTCTTC. Protein: CASSPGTGKYNEQFF. This chain uses TRBV28 with TRBJ2-1, with 8 bases fitting TRBD1. CDR1 MDHEN and CDR2 SYDVKM come from the germline V gene. The CDR3 loop spans 15 amino acids. After removal of 5 bases from V and 4 bases from J, the junction contained 7 bases not matched to a gene. Filled out from reference TRBV28 and TRBJ2-1, the complete variable domain reads DVKVTQSSRYLVKRTGEKVFLECVQDMDHENMFWYRQDPGLGLRLIYFSYDVKMKEKGDIPEGYSVSREKKERFSLILESASTNQTSMYLCASSPGTGKYNEQFFGPGTRLTVL.

The chain is built from TRBV6-5 and TRBJ1-1; the match to TRBD1 covers 8 bases. CDR3 size: 15 residues. From germline, CDR1 is MNHEY and CDR2 SVGAGI. V dropped 0 bases and J dropped 4; count of bases not matched to a gene: 4. In DNA form, the CDR3 reads TGTGCCAGCAGTTACTCTTCCAGGGGGCCCACTGAAGCTTTCTTT. Protein product: CASSYSSRGPTEAFF.

V is TRBV6-2 or TRBV6-3 and J is TRBJ2-3, with TRBD2 identical over 10 bases. Unmatched junction bases numbered 7, after V lost 4 bases and J lost 6 bases. The CDR3 sequence is 15 residues long. CDR1 and CDR2 (germline): MNHEY, SVGEGT. CDR3 nucleotides: TGTGCCAGCAGTTCCCCTAGCGGGAGTGGTGATACGCAGTATTTT. It translates to CASSSPSGSGDTQYF.

This clone was detected only once. V is TRBV4-3 and J is TRBJ2-7, with TRBD2 identical over 13 bases. The V segment lost 7 bases and the J segment 4 bases; nucleotides outside the gene matches: 7. Germline CDR1 and CDR2: LGHNA and YSLEER. CDR3 length: 15 amino acids. CDR3: CASNLTSGREYEQYF. CDR3 bases: TGCGCCAGCAACCTTACTAGCGGGAGGGAGTACGAGCAGTACTTC.

The CDR3 spells CASSLGGTKNIQYF. Here the CDR3 DNA reads TGTGCCAGCAGCTTAGGGGGAACCAAAAACATTCAGTACTTC. The chain is built from TRBV5-6 and TRBJ2-4; a possible D gene is TRBD1 (6 bases). Trimming removed 2 bases from V and 2 bases from J, with 8 bases in between. The CDR3 sequence is 14 residues long. Germline CDR1 SGHDT, CDR2 YYEEEE.

The chain has TRBV7-3 and TRBJ2-4; 7 nucleotides match TRBD2. Germline CDR1 is SGHTA and CDR2 is FQGTGA. CDR3 length: 15 amino acids. V shed 5 bases, J shed 7 bases, and the junction held 11 bases outside the gene matches. DNA for the CDR3: TGTGCCAGCAGCCTCTACCCGGGGGGTTTCAACATTCAGTACTTC. Translated, it gives CASSLYPGGFNIQYF. The variable domain in full, with the rest retrieved from reference TRBV7-3 and TRBJ2-4, is GAGVSQTPSNKVTEKGKYVELRCDPISGHTALYWYRQSLGQGPEFLIYFQGTGAADDSGLPNDRFFAVRPEGSVSTLKIQRTERGDSAVYLCASSLYPGGFNIQYFGAGTRLSVL.

The gene calls are TRBV10-3 and TRBJ1-1; 11 bases are shared with TRBD1. Germline CDR1 and CDR2: ENHRY and SYGVKD. The length of the CDR3 is 14 residues. The V segment lost 4 bases and the J segment 4 bases; nucleotides outside the gene matches: 2. The CDR3 nucleotides are TGTGCCATCAGTGGGGGGACAGGGGGCACTGAAGCTTTCTTT. Residues: CAISGGTGGTEAFF.

The chain recombines TRBV10-3 with TRBJ1-2; possibly TRBD1 for D (6 bases). This CDR3 comprises 14 residues. V lost 4 bases and J 8 bases, leaving 17 bases between the germline ends. The germline V gene encodes CDR1 ENHRY and CDR2 SYGVKD. The chain's CDR3 is CAISGGHLTIGYTF. As DNA, the CDR3 is TGTGCCATCAGTGGGGGACATTTAACTATAGGCTACACCTTC.

The chain recombines TRBV27 with TRBJ2-1, with TRBD2 identical over 10 bases. V was clipped by 5 bases and J by 3 bases; unmatched bases: 4. CDR1 is MNHEY, CDR2 SMNVEV, per germline (reference sequence). The CDR3 has 15 amino acids. The DNA for the CDR3 is TGTGCCAGCAGTCTCCGGACTAGCGGCTACAATGAGCAGTTCTTC. Its protein is CASSLRTSGYNEQFF.

The rearrangement uses TRBV19 and TRBJ2-7; TRBD2 agrees at 8 bases. CDR3 length: 15 amino acids. The germline CDR1 and CDR2 sequences are LNHDA and SQIVND (reference sequence). Losses at the gene ends were 6 bases for V and 10 bases for J; bases not matched to a gene: 17. The CDR3 coding sequence is TGTGCCAGTAGCCCTGAAAAGGCGGGAGGACTTGTACAGTACTTC. Translated, it gives CASSPEKAGGLVQYF.

The chain has TRBV24-1 and TRBJ2-7; 8 nucleotides line up with TRBD2. The V gene's germline CDR1 is KGHDR and CDR2 SFDVKD. The CDR3 totals 14 residues. V lost 3 bases to trimming and J lost 4 bases; unmatched junction nucleotides: 4. CDR3 coding DNA: TGTGCCACCAGTGATACGGGAGGGTTTTACGAGCAGTACTTC. Protein: CATSDTGGFYEQYF.

The gene calls are TRBV6-2 or TRBV6-3 and TRBJ2-3; tentative D call: TRBD1 (5 bases). Trimming shortened V by 6 bases and J by 4 bases, and 17 bases separated the two germline ends. The germline gives CDR1 MNHEY, CDR2 SVGEGT. The CDR3 loop spans 15 amino acids. The CDR3 protein is CASSRQIPRSDTQYF. Written as DNA, the CDR3 is TGTGCCAGCAGCCGACAGATCCCGCGGTCAGATACGCAGTATTTT.

This clone was recorded once. This chain uses TRBV6-5 with TRBJ1-1; D is perhaps TRBD1 (6 bases). The ends were cut back, 6 bases at V and 1 base at J, with 12 bases in the middle. The CDR3 has 14 residues. The germline V gene has CDR1 MNHEY and CDR2 SVGAGI. The CDR3 DNA reads as TGTGCCAGCAGGCCTGGACAGACGAACACTGAAGCTTTCTTT. It translates to CASRPGQTNTEAFF.

The chain joins TRBV4-2 to TRBJ2-7, with a tentative D call TRBD1 (5 bases). From germline, CDR1 is LGHNA and CDR2 YNFKEQ. V lost 0 bases and J lost 4, with 10 bases in between. There are 14 residues in the CDR3. CDR3 coding DNA: TGTGCCAGCAGCCAAGACACAGGATTGTACGAGCAGTACTTC. Translation: CASSQDTGLYEQYF.

This rearrangement joins TRBV18 to TRBJ2-5; 11 positions agree with TRBD2. Trimming cost V 0 bases and J 13 bases; bases outside gene matches: 7. The germline gives CDR1 KGHSH, CDR2 LQKENI. The CDR3 runs to 14 residues. CDR3 coding DNA: TGTGCCAGCTCACCACCGGGACTAGCGGAGACACGGTACTTC. It yields the protein CASSPPGLAETRYF.

The chain is built from TRBV6-2 or TRBV6-3 and TRBJ2-7; the match to TRBD1 covers 7 bases. Losses at the gene ends were 6 bases for V and 5 bases for J; bases not matched to a gene: 7. The CDR3 is 13 residues long. Germline assignment: CDR1 MNHEY and CDR2 SVGEGT. CDR3 in amino acids: CASSFDRDHEQYF. Written as DNA, the CDR3 is TGTGCCAGCAGCTTCGACAGGGACCACGAGCAGTACTTC.

The gene calls are TRBV27 and TRBJ2-1, with D maybe TRBD2 (6 bases). The CDR3 is 13 residues long. Between the trimmed V and J ends, which lost 4 bases and 10 bases, there was a span of 14 bases. In germline, CDR1 is MNHEY, CDR2 SMNVEV (reference sequence). The CDR3 region has the DNA TGTGCCAGCAGTTCGGGTCTTAGCGGAGAGCAGTTCTTC. Translating it yields CASSSGLSGEQFF.

The rearrangement links TRBV7-2 to TRBJ2-1, with 9 bases identical to TRBD2. CDR1 is SGHTA and CDR2 is FQGNSA in the germline V gene. The CDR3 totals 15 residues. The V and J ends lost 2 bases and 4 bases, in that order; junction bases with no gene match: 3. CDR3 coding DNA: TGTGCCAGCAGCTTATTGACTAGCGGATACAATGAGCAGTTCTTC. This encodes CASSLLTSGYNEQFF.

The chain is built from TRBV6-5 and TRBJ1-2; TRBD1 aligns across 9 bases. Germline V CDR1 and CDR2: MNHEY, SVGAGI. The CDR3 sequence is 15 residues long. V was clipped by 4 bases and J by 7 bases; unmatched bases: 10. CDR3 bases: TGTGCCAGCAGTTTGCCGGGACAGGGAATGGGTGGCTACACCTTC. Amino acid sequence: CASSLPGQGMGGYTF.

The chain has TRBV6-5 and TRBJ2-3, with 9 nucleotides matching TRBD2. The CDR3 has 13 residues. V was clipped by 6 bases and J by 7 bases; unmatched bases: 5. CDR1 and CDR2 (germline): MNHEY, SVGAGI. The CDR3, as DNA: TGTGCCAGCAGCGAGAGCGGGAGGAATACGCAGTATTTT. Translating it yields CASSESGRNTQYF.

This chain links TRBV10-3 with TRBJ1-3, with 8 bases identical to TRBD1. This CDR3 has 18 amino acids. Germline V CDR1 and CDR2: ENHRY, SYGVKD. V was pared by 10 bases and J by 0 bases, with 17 bases of the junction left unmatched. CDR3 nucleotides: TGTGCCAGCCTTCCCGCTCCGGGACAGGAAAGCTCTGGAAACACCATATATTTT. It yields the protein CASLPAPGQESSGNTIYF.

This chain links TRBV28 with TRBJ2-7, with 8 nucleotides matching TRBD1. The germline V gene has CDR1 MDHEN and CDR2 SYDVKM. V lost 7 bases to trimming and J lost 1 base; unmatched junction nucleotides: 6. The CDR3 extends over 14 amino acids. In DNA, the CDR3 is TGTGCCAGCACCCCCCGGACAGGGTCCTACGAGCAGTACTTC. Its translation: CASTPRTGSYEQYF.

The chain has TRBV3-1 (or the pseudogene TRBV3-2) and TRBJ2-1, with D possibly matching TRBD1 (6 bases). Per the germline V gene, CDR1 is LGHDT and CDR2 is YNNKEL (reference sequence). V was trimmed by 8 bases and J by 0 bases, leaving 17 bases between them. CDR3 length equals 16 residues. The CDR3 coding sequence is TGTGCCAGCCTTGGGGGCTACTCCTCCTCCTACAATGAGCAGTTCTTC. Translation gives CASLGGYSSSYNEQFF.